The 27 T cell receptor beta chains listed next were all sequenced from one sample in a study of cytomegalovirus exposure and HLA in healthy donors. The PCR had 60 Vbeta and 13 Jbeta primers. TCRdb's copy holds only in-frame clones and misses some; the assay was immunoSEQ multiplex PCR. The table has 140,000 to 150,000 clones, roughly 80% seen once. Sample: PBMCs. The receptors were gathered from a woman in her thirties or forties in good health and CMV-seropositive.

The chain's CDR3 is CAISTRKGAGEQYF. CDR3 DNA: TGTGCCATCAGCACGCGAAAGGGGGCGGGGGAGCAGTACTTC. The chain combines TRBV10-3 with TRBJ2-7; D may be TRBD1 (7 bases). V was trimmed by 6 bases and J by 7 bases, leaving 19 bases between them. The CDR3 consists of 14 residues. The germline gives CDR1 ENHRY, CDR2 SYGVKD.

V usage is TRBV27 and J usage is TRBJ1-4; no reliable D call. Between the trimmed V and J ends, which lost 4 bases and 8 bases, there was a span of 14 bases. The CDR3 spans 14 residues. Germline CDR1 reads MNHEY; CDR2 reads SMNVEV (reference sequence). The CDR3 sequence: CASSSIARVEKLFF. CDR3 sequence (DNA): TGTGCCAGCAGTTCTATCGCGAGGGTCGAAAAACTGTTTTTT.

The CDR3 region is CASSKQGNTEAFF. The CDR3 coding sequence is TGTGCCAGCAGCAAACAGGGTAACACTGAAGCTTTCTTT. The V and J genes are TRBV9 and TRBJ1-1; D is possibly TRBD1 (6 bases). This CDR3 contains 13 residues. Germline-derived CDR1 and CDR2 are SGDLS and YYNGEE. Trimming cost V 4 bases and J 2 bases, with 9 bases left between them.

This chain links TRBV2 with TRBJ2-2; the match to TRBD1 covers 8 bases. Germline V lookup: CDR1 SNHLY, CDR2 FYNNEI. The CDR3 length is 15 residues. J was trimmed by 5 bases and V by 6 bases; bases with no gene match: 8. CDR3 DNA: TGTGCCAGCAGATGGTCGGGACAGGCGACCGGGGAGCTGTTTTTT. This codes for CASRWSGQATGELFF.

The chain links TRBV19 to TRBJ2-6; D unresolved. Germline lookup yields CDR1 LNHDA and CDR2 SQIVND (reference sequence). Deletions cut 5 bases from V and 6 bases from J, with 8 bases between. The CDR3 is 13 amino acids. In nucleotides, the CDR3 is TGTGCCAGTAGTGTCGACAAGGCCAACGTCCTGACTTTC. As protein: CASSVDKANVLTF.

V is TRBV2 and J is TRBJ2-3, with 10 bases fitting TRBD1. The J segment lost 4 bases and the V segment lost 11 bases, leaving 9 bases of the junction unmatched. CDR1 SNHLY and CDR2 FYNNEI come from the germline V gene. This CDR3 is built from 14 residues. The CDR3 here is CACWGQGISDTQYF. CDR3 sequence (DNA): TGTGCCTGCTGGGGACAGGGGATTTCAGATACGCAGTATTTT.

The chain employs TRBV18 and TRBJ2-7; TRBD1 matches 10 bases. This CDR3 region has 15 residues. The trim removed 5 bases at V and 2 bases at J, leaving 6 bases unmatched. The germline V gene has CDR1 KGHSH and CDR2 LQKENI. CDR3 sequence reads: CASSEGGTGAYEQYF. The CDR3 bases are TGTGCCAGCTCAGAGGGGGGGACAGGGGCCTACGAGCAGTACTTC. The full variable domain, with the rest looked up from reference TRBV18 and TRBJ2-7, is NAGVMQNPRHLVRRRGQEARLRCSPMKGHSHVYWYRQLPEEGLKFMVYLQKENIIDESGMPKERFSAEFPKEGPSILRIQQVVRGDSAAYFCASSEGGTGAYEQYFGPGTRLTVT.

The chain recombines TRBV6-5 with TRBJ2-7; D possibly corresponds to TRBD2 (6 bases). V was pared by 2 bases and J by 6 bases, with 14 bases between. The CDR3 is made up of 14 amino acids. Germline loops: CDR1 MNHEY, CDR2 SVGAGI. CDR3 sequence (DNA): TGTGCCAGCAGTTACGGGTTGGGGGGTGTCGAGCAGTACTTC. Its translation is CASSYGLGGVEQYF.

This clone showed up just once. V gene TRBV12-5 combines with J gene TRBJ2-1, with D uncertain. V shed 5 bases and J shed 2 bases, with 16 bases lying between them. Germline V gene lookup returns CDR1 LGHNT and CDR2 FRNRAP. This CDR3 comprises 16 residues. CDR3 DNA: TGTGCTAGTGGTCCCTCCATCGAGAGCGCCTACAATGAGCAGTTCTTC. Translated: CASGPSIESAYNEQFF.

The CDR3 is CAWSLLESGELFF. CDR3 nucleotide sequence: TGTGCCTGGAGCCTGTTAGAGTCCGGGGAGCTGTTTTTT. The V and J genes are TRBV30 and TRBJ2-2; D is ambiguous. Deletions cut 3 bases from V and 6 bases from J, with 11 bases between. The CDR3 contains 13 residues. CDR1 is GTSNPN, CDR2 SVGIG, per germline (reference sequence).

The rearrangement links TRBV2 to TRBJ1-1; D remains ambiguous. The length of the CDR3 is 17 residues. CDR1 is SNHLY and CDR2 is FYNNEI in the germline V gene. V dropped 2 bases and J dropped 0 bases, with 16 bases sitting between them. CDR3 in DNA: TGTGCCAGCAGTGAATCCGGGGTTTTAAGCATGAACACTGAAGCTTTCTTT. It specifies CASSESGVLSMNTEAFF.

This CDR3 is CAISDLGDRGINEAFF. The CDR3 DNA follows: TGTGCCATCAGTGACCTTGGGGACAGAGGAATAAATGAAGCTTTCTTT. This chain connects TRBV10-3 to TRBJ1-1; 7 bases line up with TRBD1. Germline CDR1 ENHRY, CDR2 SYGVKD. V lost 3 bases to trimming and J lost 7 bases; unmatched junction nucleotides: 14. The CDR3 runs 16 residues.

J is TRBJ2-2 and V is TRBV7-2; 9 nucleotides match TRBD2. Losses at the gene ends were 0 bases for V and 4 bases for J; bases not matched to a gene: 3. Per germline, CDR1 SGHTA and CDR2 FQGNSA. This CDR3 contains 16 residues. CDR3 DNA sequence: TGTGCCAGCAGCTTAGCGCGGGGGGGCCCCACCGGGGAGCTGTTTTTT. Translating gives CASSLARGGPTGELFF. Drawing the rest from reference TRBV7-2 and TRBJ2-2, the complete variable domain is GAGVSQSPSNKVTEKGKDVELRCDPISGHTALYWYRQSLGQGLEFLIYFQGNSAPDKSGLPSDRFSAERTGGSVSTLTIQRTQQEDSAVYLCASSLARGGPTGELFFGEGSRLTVL.

The gene calls are TRBV2 and TRBJ2-7, with D perhaps matching TRBD2 (5 bases). V was trimmed by 5 bases and J by 4 bases, leaving 9 bases between them. CDR3 length: 12 amino acids. The germline CDR1 and CDR2 sequences are SNHLY and FYNNEI. CDR3 nucleotide sequence: TGTGCCAGCAGTAAGTCGGGGTACGAGCAGTACTTC. This gives the protein CASSKSGYEQYF.

This chain joins TRBV2 and TRBJ2-3; 8 positions match TRBD2. Germline V CDR1 and CDR2: SNHLY, FYNNEI. J was trimmed by 2 bases and V by 4 bases; bases with no gene match: 8. This CDR3 has 16 amino acids. CDR3 nucleotides: TGTGCCAGCAGTGCGGTAGCGGGGACGACCACAGATACGCAGTATTTT. Its translation is CASSAVAGTTTDTQYF.

The J gene is TRBJ1-6, the V gene TRBV2; 8 bases are shared with TRBD1. CDR3 size: 14 residues. Looked up from germline, CDR1 is SNHLY and CDR2 is FYNNEI. J lost 7 bases, V lost 7 bases, and 6 bases had no gene match. CDR3 residues: CASTGGAGNSPLHF. The DNA of the CDR3 is TGTGCCAGCACAGGGGGCGCTGGGAATTCACCCCTCCACTTT.

The V gene is TRBV7-9, the J gene TRBJ2-1; D perhaps matches TRBD2 (5 bases). V lost 0 bases, J lost 6 bases, and 15 bases lay in between. The CDR3 has 16 amino acids. CDR1 and CDR2 from the germline V gene are SEHNR and FQNEAQ (reference sequence). As DNA, the CDR3 is TGTGCCAGCAGCTTAGCTGGCGGAGGCTATGGCAATGAGCAGTTCTTC. Translation gives CASSLAGGGYGNEQFF.

This clone was counted a few times. V usage is TRBV9 and J usage is TRBJ2-1; 8 nucleotides match TRBD1. The CDR3 length is 16 residues. J was trimmed by 7 bases and V by 1 base; bases with no gene match: 10. Germline V gene data show CDR1 as SGDLS and CDR2 as YYNGEE. The CDR3 sequence: CASSVKGQGAGNEQFF. The CDR3 DNA reads TGTGCCAGCAGCGTAAAGGGCCAGGGGGCTGGGAATGAGCAGTTCTTC.

This clone was counted a few times. Germline and junction disagree at one end, which may indicate a read error. The chain combines TRBV6-5 with TRBJ2-1; 16 positions agree with TRBD2. CDR3 length: 15 amino acids. In germline, CDR1 is MNHEY, CDR2 SVGAGI. Here the CDR3 DNA reads TGTGCCAGCAGTTCTGGGACTAGCGGGGGGGGCCGGGGGGTCTTC. Residues: CASSSGTSGGGRGVF.

The V call is TRBV6-1, the J call TRBJ2-4, with 14 bases aligning to TRBD2. CDR1 is MNHNS, CDR2 SASEGT, per germline. The CDR3 spans 15 residues. Losses at the gene ends were 6 bases for V and 9 bases for J; bases not matched to a gene: 7. The CDR3 DNA reads TGTGCCAGCAGCTCTGGACTAGCGGGGGGAGGCATTCAGTACTTC. Translation gives CASSSGLAGGGIQYF.

The gene calls are TRBV2 and TRBJ1-1; D gene unclear. Germline values: CDR1 SNHLY, CDR2 FYNNEI. The V end was cut by 5 bases, the J end by 4 bases, with 11 bases between. This CDR3 is built from 13 residues. The CDR3 DNA sequence: TGTGCCAGCAGTTTTCAGGAGGGCACTGAAGCTTTCTTT. It translates to CASSFQEGTEAFF.

This chain links TRBV6-5 with TRBJ1-1, with D unresolved. The ends were cut back, 1 base at V and 4 bases at J, with 7 bases in the middle. Germline V gene data show CDR1 as MNHEY and CDR2 as SVGAGI. CDR3 length: 13 amino acids. The CDR3 loop reads CASSYLRSTEAFF. The CDR3 DNA sequence: TGTGCCAGCAGTTACTTGAGAAGCACTGAAGCTTTCTTT.

This clone was observed once. The chain links TRBV6-1 to TRBJ1-2; no clear D. Germline CDR1 and CDR2: MNHNS and SASEGT. The V end was cut by 5 bases, the J end by 2 bases, with 12 bases between. This CDR3 is built from 14 residues. This chain's CDR3 is CASSKRAQNYGYTF. The CDR3 DNA sequence: TGTGCCAGCAGTAAGCGGGCACAGAACTATGGCTACACCTTC.

Worth noting for this clone: At one end, the junction sequence differs from germline, possibly due to a read error. This chain connects TRBV10-3 to TRBJ2-2; tentatively, D is TRBD2 (5 bases). The CDR3 is 14 residues long. Germline CDR1 reads ENHRY; CDR2 reads SYGVKD. The CDR3 protein is CAISEGRNTGELFF. CDR3 nucleotide sequence: TGTGCCATCAGTGAGGGACGGAACACCGGGGAGTTGTTTTTT.

This clone is a singleton in its sample. V is TRBV11-2 and J is TRBJ1-1, with unresolved D. Germline CDR1 SGHAT, CDR2 FQNNGV. The V and J ends lost 4 bases and 7 bases respectively, with 7 bases between them. This CDR3 comprises 11 residues. The CDR3 reads CASSSYVEAFF. The CDR3 DNA sequence: TGTGCCAGCAGCTCGTATGTTGAAGCTTTCTTT.

This clone was observed a handful of times. This sequence joins TRBV18 and TRBJ2-7; no reliable D call. The germline V gene encodes CDR1 KGHSH and CDR2 LQKENI. This CDR3 is 11 amino acids long. V gave up 5 bases and J gave up 0 bases, with 2 bases separating them. CDR3 sequence: CASSYSYEQYF. DNA for the CDR3: TGTGCCAGCTCATACTCCTACGAGCAGTACTTC.

The V gene is TRBV5-6, the J gene TRBJ2-2; TRBD1 is a possible D gene (6 bases). Germline V CDR1 and CDR2: SGHDT, YYEEEE. V was shortened by 2 bases and J by 5 bases, with 10 bases between the two germline ends. The CDR3 contains 14 residues. The CDR3 bases are TGTGCCAGCAGCTTAGAGGGGGTGACCGGGGAGCTGTTTTTT. This encodes CASSLEGVTGELFF.